This T cell receptor (beta chain) appears in the sequencing data of a study of T cell repertoires in cytomegalovirus infection. TCRdb reprocessed the reads with MiXCR, giving one entry per CDR3 protein. The sample holds 350,000 to 450,000 distinct CDR3 sequences; 15% to 20% are singletons and the top ten take 7.5% to 9.5%. Worth noting for this clonotype: A much more abundant neighbour one base away suggests this may be a read error.

Germline-derived CDR1 and CDR2 are SGHRS and YFSETQ. There are 14 residues in the CDR3. The sample was PBMCs. The TCR sequence derives from a human donor in good health (CMV status not recorded). Some clones in this sample may be carry-over from other donors' samples. This chain links TRBV5-1 with TRBJ2-7; D is unresolved. CDR3 bases: TGCACCAGCAGCCTGGACGGACCCACCTACGAGCAGTACTTC. Protein product: CTSSLDGPTYEQYF.